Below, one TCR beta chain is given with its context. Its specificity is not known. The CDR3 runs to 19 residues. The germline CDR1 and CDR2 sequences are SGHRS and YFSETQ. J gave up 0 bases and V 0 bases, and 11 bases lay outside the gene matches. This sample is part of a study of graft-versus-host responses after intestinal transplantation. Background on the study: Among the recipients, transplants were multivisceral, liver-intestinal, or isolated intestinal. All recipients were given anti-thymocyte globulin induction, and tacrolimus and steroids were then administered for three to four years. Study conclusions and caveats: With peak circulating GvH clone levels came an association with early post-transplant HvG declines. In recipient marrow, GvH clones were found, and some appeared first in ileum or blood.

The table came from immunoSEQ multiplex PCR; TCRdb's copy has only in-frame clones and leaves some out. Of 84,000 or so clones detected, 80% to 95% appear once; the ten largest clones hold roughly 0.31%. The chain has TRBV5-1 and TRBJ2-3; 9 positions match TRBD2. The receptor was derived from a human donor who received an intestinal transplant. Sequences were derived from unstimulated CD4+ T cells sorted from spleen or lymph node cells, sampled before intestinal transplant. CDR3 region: CASSLALSGSVASTDTQYF. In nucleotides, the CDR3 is TGCGCCAGCAGCTTGGCCCTTAGCGGGAGTGTGGCAAGCACAGATACGCAGTATTTT.